Shown below are 15 T cell receptor beta chains from a single sample sequenced in a study of shared clonotypes between healthy human individuals (dated by TCRdb to the early 2020s). The library was built by means of the immunoSEQ multiplex PCR assay. TCRdb stores this immuneACCESS table with in-frame sequences only. Part of the clones is absent; in the studies checked, under half of the shortfall reflects unresolved V genes, and no reason is known for the rest. The sample includes more than 400,000 clones, with 81% observed a single time. The top ten constitute about 13% of the sample. The sample was PBMCs. These receptors all come from a woman between 40 and 50 years old in good health. Some clones in this sample may be carry-over from other donors' samples.

The chain joins TRBV5-4 to TRBJ2-7; TRBD2 agrees at 9 bases. The length of the CDR3 is 16 residues. Trimming removed 0 bases from V and 6 bases from J; junction bases left unmatched: 10. Per germline, CDR1 SGHNT and CDR2 YYREEE (reference sequence). The CDR3 region has the DNA TGTGCCAGCAGCTTGGCCATAGGGACTAGCACGGGCGAGCAGTACTTC. Translation gives CASSLAIGTSTGEQYF.

V is TRBV5-8 and J is TRBJ1-4; TRBD1 might be the D (5 bases). CDR3 length: 17 amino acids. Between the trimmed V and J ends, which lost 0 bases and 0 bases, there was a span of 12 bases. Germline V gives CDR1 SGHTS, CDR2 YDEGEE. The CDR3 loop reads CASSLGQSGATNEKLFF. The CDR3, as DNA: TGTGCCAGCAGCTTGGGACAGTCCGGAGCAACTAATGAAAAACTGTTTTTT.

The chain carries TRBV28 and TRBJ2-2, with 12 bases matching TRBD2. V dropped 2 bases and J dropped 6; count of bases not matched to a gene: 4. The CDR3 has 16 amino acids. CDR1 is MDHEN, CDR2 SYDVKM, per germline. DNA of the CDR3: TGTGCCAGCAGTTTAGACCTAGCGGGAGGGGCCGGGGAGCTGTTTTTT. Translating gives CASSLDLAGGAGELFF.

Here the CDR3 reads CASSLGFQATQYF. The CDR3 DNA reads as TGTGCCAGCAGCTTAGGTTTTCAGGCGACCCAGTACTTC. V usage is TRBV7-2 and J usage is TRBJ2-5; D not resolved. Germline loops: CDR1 SGHTA, CDR2 FQGNSA. V lost 1 base and J 7 bases, leaving 10 bases between the germline ends. The CDR3 spans 13 residues.

As concerns this clone: Only one base separates this from a far larger clonotype, so it likely reflects a read error. The chain combines TRBV7-9 with TRBJ1-5; D call uncertain. This CDR3 is built from 16 residues. The germline V gene has CDR1 SEHNR and CDR2 FQNEAQ (reference sequence). Here the CDR3 DNA reads TGTGCCAGCGGCTTCTCCCGGAGCGGTAGCAATCAGCCCCAGCATTTT. It encodes CASGFSRSGSNQPQHF. Full variable domain (missing parts from reference TRBV7-9 and TRBJ1-5): DTGVSQNPRHKITKRGQNVTFRCDPISEHNRLYWYRQTLGQGPEFLTYFQNEAQLEKSRLLSDRFSAERPKGSFSTLEIQRTEQGDSAMYLCASGFSRSGSNQPQHFGDGTRLSIL.

This clone was observed a few times. The chain is built from TRBV18 and TRBJ2-1, with D possibly being TRBD2 (6 bases). V lost 6 bases and J 6 bases, leaving 15 bases between the germline ends. The CDR3 totals 14 residues. Germline assignment: CDR1 KGHSH and CDR2 LQKENI. The CDR3 sequence: CASSHSSGSNEQFF. Written as DNA, the CDR3 is TGTGCCAGCTCGCACAGTAGCGGTAGCAATGAGCAGTTCTTC.

The chain combines TRBV7-8 with TRBJ2-7; no firm D call. Trimming removed 4 bases at V and 4 bases at J, with 8 bases between. Germline values: CDR1 SGHVS, CDR2 FQNEAQ. This CDR3 comprises 12 residues. This chain's CDR3 is CASSSGLYEQYF. The CDR3 DNA sequence: TGTGCCAGCAGCTCCGGGTTATACGAGCAGTACTTC.

This clone was counted a single time. V gene TRBV6-1 combines with J gene TRBJ2-5; no clear D gene. V was pared by 2 bases and J by 5 bases, with 9 bases between. Germline V gene lookup returns CDR1 MNHNS and CDR2 SASEGT. The CDR3 has 13 residues. CDR3 coding DNA: TGTGCCAGCAGTGAATCTAGGCGCGAGACCCAGTACTTC. As protein: CASSESRRETQYF.

Comments on this clone: This may be a read error, as it is one base from a much larger clone. V and J are TRBV5-1 and TRBJ1-2, with D uncertain. The length of the CDR3 is 14 residues. The germline V gene encodes CDR1 SGHRS and CDR2 YFSETQ. Between the trimmed V and J ends, which lost 4 bases and 1 base, there was a span of 11 bases. CDR3 in DNA: TGCGCCAGCAGCATGGGAAACGGTAACTATGGCTACACCTTC. As protein: CASSMGNGNYGYTF.

A note on this clone: A read error is likely here: a far larger clone is one base away. V gene TRBV30 combines with J gene TRBJ2-3; 7 bases are shared with TRBD2. The CDR3 extends over 17 amino acids. CDR1 and CDR2 from the germline V gene are GTSNPN and SVGIG (reference sequence). This chain's CDR3 is CAWSSTGGEIITYTQYF. The CDR3 nucleotides are TGTGCCTGGAGTAGCACGGGAGGAGAGATAATCACATATACGCAGTATTTT.

Remarks on this clone: Other nucleotide sequences from this sample produce the same CDR3. The chain uses TRBV5-1 and TRBJ1-1; tentative D call: TRBD1 (5 bases). Trimming pared 4 bases from V and 3 bases from J, leaving 13 bases between. Germline loops: CDR1 SGHRS, CDR2 YFSETQ. The CDR3 has 14 residues. The chain's CDR3 is CASSPGARDTEAFF. CDR3 nucleotides: TGCGCCAGCAGCCCCGGGGCCCGGGACACTGAAGCTTTCTTT.

The chain employs TRBV5-4 and TRBJ1-1, with 10 bases aligning to TRBD1. Germline CDR1 and CDR2: SGHNT and YYREEE (reference sequence). J lost 4 bases, V lost 4 bases, and 7 bases had no gene match. The CDR3 is made up of 15 amino acids. The CDR3 here is CASSLDRGLVTEAFF. DNA for the CDR3: TGTGCCAGCAGCCTGGACAGGGGGTTGGTCACTGAAGCTTTCTTT.

As for this clone: A far larger clone is a single base away, which makes a read error likely. The chain links TRBV11-2 to TRBJ2-5, with no clear D. The germline V gene encodes CDR1 SGHAT and CDR2 FQNNGV. CDR3 size: 13 residues. V was trimmed by 3 bases and J by 4 bases, leaving 9 bases between them. Here the CDR3 reads CASSLVPRETQYF. The CDR3 DNA reads as TGTGCCAGCAGCTTGGTTCCTAGAGAGACCCAGTACTTC.

The V call is TRBV18, the J call TRBJ2-1; a possible D gene is TRBD1 (6 bases). CDR1 is KGHSH and CDR2 is LQKENI in the germline V gene. The CDR3 is 16 amino acids. With 3 bases removed from V and 2 bases from J, the gap between germline ends came to 14 bases. CDR3 loop: CASSPLDSQPYNEQFF. In nucleotides, the CDR3 is TGTGCCAGCTCACCTCTGGACAGTCAACCCTACAATGAGCAGTTCTTC.

The V call is TRBV6-6, the J call TRBJ1-2; 10 bases align to TRBD1. This CDR3 comprises 14 residues. Germline V gene lookup returns CDR1 MNHNY and CDR2 SVGAGI (reference sequence). Unmatched junction bases numbered 3, after V lost 6 bases and J lost 2 bases. DNA for the CDR3: TGTGCCAGCAGGCCGGGACAGGGGAACTATGGCTACACCTTC. It is translated as CASRPGQGNYGYTF.